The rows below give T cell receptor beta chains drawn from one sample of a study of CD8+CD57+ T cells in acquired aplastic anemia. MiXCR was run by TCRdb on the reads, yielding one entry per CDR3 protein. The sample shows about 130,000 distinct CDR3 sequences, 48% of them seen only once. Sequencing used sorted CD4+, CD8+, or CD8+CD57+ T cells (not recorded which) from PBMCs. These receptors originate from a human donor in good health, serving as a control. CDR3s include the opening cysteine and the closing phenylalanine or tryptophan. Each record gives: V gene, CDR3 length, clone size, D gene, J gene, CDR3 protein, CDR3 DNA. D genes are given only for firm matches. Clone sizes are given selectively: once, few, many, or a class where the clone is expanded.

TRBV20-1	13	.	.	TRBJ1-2	CSARAGTNYGYTF	TGCAGTGCTAGAGCAGGGACGAACTATGGCTACACCTTC
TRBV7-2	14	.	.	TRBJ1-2	CASSSRRSNYGYTF	TGTGCCAGCAGCTCTCGTAGAAGTAACTATGGCTACACCTTC
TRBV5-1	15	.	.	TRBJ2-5	CASSSGSRILATQYF	TGCGCCAGCAGCTCCGGTTCGAGGATCCTCGCGACCCAGTACTTC
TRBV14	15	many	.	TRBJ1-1	CASSQGPGRNTEAFF	TGTGCCAGCAGCCAAGGGCCAGGGCGTAACACTGAAGCTTTCTTT
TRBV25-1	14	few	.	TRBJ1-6	CASSQTGLNSPLHF	TGTGCCAGCAGTCAAACAGGGTTAAATTCACCCCTCCACTTT
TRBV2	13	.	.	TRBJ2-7	CASSTLVTGEQYF	TGTGCCAGCAGTACTCTAGTTACGGGGGAGCAGTACTTC
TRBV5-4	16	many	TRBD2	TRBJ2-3	CASSPAGTSGVDTQYF	TGTGCCAGCAGCCCAGCTGGGACTAGCGGTGTGGATACGCAGTATTTT
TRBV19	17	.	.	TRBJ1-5	CASRMGDNRYFNQPQHF	TGTGCCAGTAGGATGGGGGACAATAGGTACTTCAATCAGCCCCAGCATTTT
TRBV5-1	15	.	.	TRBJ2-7	CASSLASGPSYEQYF	TGCGCCAGCAGCTTGGCATCCGGTCCAAGCTACGAGCAGTACTTC
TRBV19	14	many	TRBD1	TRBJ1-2	CASRDSQSNYGYTF	TGTGCCAGTCGGGACAGCCAATCTAACTATGGCTACACCTTC
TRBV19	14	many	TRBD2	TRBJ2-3	CASSLAGSTDTQYF	TGTGCCAGTAGTTTAGCGGGAAGCACAGATACGCAGTATTTT
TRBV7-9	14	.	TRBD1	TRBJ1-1	CASLRTGSNTEAFF	TGTGCCAGCTTACGGACAGGGAGTAATACTGAAGCTTTCTTT
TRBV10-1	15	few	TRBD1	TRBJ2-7	CAISFPGQGSNEQYF	TGCGCCATTTCTTTTCCGGGACAGGGGAGCAACGAGCAGTACTTC
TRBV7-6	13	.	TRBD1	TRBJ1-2	CASSPGQFNGYTF	TGTGCCAGCAGCCCGGGACAGTTTAACGGCTACACCTTC
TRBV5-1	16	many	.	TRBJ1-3	CASSPRQAASGNTIYF	TGCGCCAGCAGCCCCAGACAGGCTGCCTCTGGAAACACCATATATTTT
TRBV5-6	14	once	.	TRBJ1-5	CASSFQGVHQPQHF	TGTGCCAGCAGCTTTCAGGGAGTACATCAGCCCCAGCATTTT
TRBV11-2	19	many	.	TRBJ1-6	CASTLRPSGSGSYNSPLHF	TGTGCCAGTACCCTTCGGCCCTCTGGGTCTGGTTCCTATAATTCACCCCTCCACTTT
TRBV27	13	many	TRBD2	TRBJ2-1	CASGGYGHNEQFF	TGTGCTTCGGGGGGGTACGGACACAATGAGCAGTTCTTC
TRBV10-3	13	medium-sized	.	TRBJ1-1	CAISMTPISEAFF	TGTGCCATCAGCATGACGCCAATCTCTGAAGCTTTCTTT
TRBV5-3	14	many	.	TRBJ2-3	CATQGGGPTDTQYF	TGTGCCACCCAGGGGGGGGGCCCCACAGATACGCAGTATTTT
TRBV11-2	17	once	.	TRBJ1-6	CASNSGGAAWGNSPLHF	TGTGCCAGCAACTCCGGGGGGGCCGCGTGGGGTAATTCACCCCTCCACTTT
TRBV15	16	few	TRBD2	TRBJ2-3	CATSRGGGTGLGMQYF	TGTGCCACCAGCAGAGGGGGGGGCACGGGACTAGGAATGCAGTATTTT
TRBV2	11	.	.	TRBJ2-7	CASRAGSEQYF	TGTGCCAGCAGGGCAGGGAGCGAGCAGTACTTC
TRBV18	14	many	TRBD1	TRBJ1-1	CASSSDRVRAEAFF	TGTGCCAGCTCATCAGACAGGGTGAGGGCTGAAGCTTTCTTT
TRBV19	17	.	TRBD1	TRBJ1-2	CASSPGLGGQGIYGYTF	TGTGCCAGTAGTCCTGGATTAGGGGGACAGGGTATCTATGGCTACACCTTC
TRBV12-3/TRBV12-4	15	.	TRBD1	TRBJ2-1	CASSKTGGKYNEQFF	TGTGCCAGCAGCAAGACAGGGGGGAAATACAATGAGCAGTTCTTC
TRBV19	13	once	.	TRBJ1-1	CASSRSMNTEAFF	TGTGCCAGTTCGCGATCCATGAACACTGAAGCTTTCTTT
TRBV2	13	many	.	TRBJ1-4	CASSQRRNEKLFF	TGTGCCAGCTCCCAGAGGCGTAATGAAAAACTGTTTTTT
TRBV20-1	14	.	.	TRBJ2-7	CSARKTGYHYEQYF	TGCAGTGCTAGAAAAACAGGCTACCACTACGAGCAGTACTTC
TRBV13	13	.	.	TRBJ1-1	CASSRTAMTEAFF	TGTGCCAGCAGTCGGACCGCGATGACTGAAGCTTTCTTT
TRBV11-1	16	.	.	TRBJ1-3	CASSYDGTSSGNTIYF	TGTGCCAGCAGCTACGATGGGACGAGCTCTGGAAACACCATATATTTT
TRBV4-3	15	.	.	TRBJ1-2	CASSHTGGPTRGYTF	TGCGCCAGCAGCCATACGGGGGGGCCCACTCGAGGCTACACCTTC
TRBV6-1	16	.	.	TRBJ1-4	CASSEPGQAANEKLFF	TGTGCCAGCAGTGAACCGGGACAAGCAGCTAATGAAAAACTGTTTTTT
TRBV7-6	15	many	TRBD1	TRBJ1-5	CASSLAAGGDQPQHF	TGTGCCAGCAGCTTAGCGGCAGGGGGTGATCAGCCCCAGCATTTT
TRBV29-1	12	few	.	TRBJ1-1	CSGDMLNTEAFF	TGCAGCGGGGACATGTTGAACACTGAAGCTTTCTTT
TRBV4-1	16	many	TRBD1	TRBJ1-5	CASSHSGQYSNQPQHF	TGCGCCAGCAGCCACTCGGGACAGTATAGCAATCAGCCCCAGCATTTT
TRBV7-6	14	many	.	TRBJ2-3	CASSGGAVTDTQYF	TGTGCCAGCAGCGGGGGGGCCGTAACAGATACGCAGTATTTT
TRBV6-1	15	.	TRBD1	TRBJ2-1	CASSRTGVDYNEQFF	TGTGCCAGCAGTCGGACAGGGGTGGACTACAATGAGCAGTTCTTC
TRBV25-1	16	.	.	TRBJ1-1	CASRDISGTRNTEAFF	TGTGCCAGCAGAGACATTTCCGGGACACGGAACACTGAAGCTTTCTTT
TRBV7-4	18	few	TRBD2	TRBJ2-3	CASSLRGAAGGHTDTQYF	TGTGCCAGCAGCCTACGGGGGGCAGCGGGGGGGCACACAGATACGCAGTATTTT
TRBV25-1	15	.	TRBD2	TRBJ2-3	CASSESAGGPDTQYF	TGTGCCAGCAGTGAATCAGCGGGGGGGCCAGATACGCAGTATTTT
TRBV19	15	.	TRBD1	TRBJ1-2	CASNDRTGGAYGYTF	TGTGCCAGCAATGACAGGACAGGGGGTGCCTATGGCTACACCTTC
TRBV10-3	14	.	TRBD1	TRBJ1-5	CAISIGTGVQPQHF	TGCGCCATCAGTATCGGGACAGGGGTTCAGCCCCAGCATTTT